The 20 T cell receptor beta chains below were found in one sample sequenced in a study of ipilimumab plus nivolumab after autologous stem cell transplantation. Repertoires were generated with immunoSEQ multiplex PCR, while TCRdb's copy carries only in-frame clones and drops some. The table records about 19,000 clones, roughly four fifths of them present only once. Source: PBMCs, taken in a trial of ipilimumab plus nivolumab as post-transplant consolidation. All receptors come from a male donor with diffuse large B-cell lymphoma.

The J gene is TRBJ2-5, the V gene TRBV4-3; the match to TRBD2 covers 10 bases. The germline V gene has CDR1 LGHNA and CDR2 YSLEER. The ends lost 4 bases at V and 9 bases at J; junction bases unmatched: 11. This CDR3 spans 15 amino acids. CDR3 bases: TGCGCCAGCAGCCTATCGCCCGGGACTAGCGCGTCCCAGTACTTC. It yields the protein CASSLSPGTSASQYF.

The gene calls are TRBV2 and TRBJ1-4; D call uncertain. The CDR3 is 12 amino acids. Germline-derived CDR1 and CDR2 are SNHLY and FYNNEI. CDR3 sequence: CAGGLTNEKLFF. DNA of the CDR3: TGTGCTGGCGGACTAACTAATGAAAAACTGTTTTTT.

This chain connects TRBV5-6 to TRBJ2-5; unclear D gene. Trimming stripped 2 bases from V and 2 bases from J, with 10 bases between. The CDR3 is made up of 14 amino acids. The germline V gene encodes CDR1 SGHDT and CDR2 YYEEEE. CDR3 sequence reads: CASSFGSRQETQYF. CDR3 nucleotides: TGTGCCAGCAGCTTCGGGTCGCGACAAGAGACCCAGTACTTC.

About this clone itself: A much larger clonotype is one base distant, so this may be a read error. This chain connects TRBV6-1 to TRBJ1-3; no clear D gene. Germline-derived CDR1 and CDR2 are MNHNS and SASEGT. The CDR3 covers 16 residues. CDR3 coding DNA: TGTACCAGCAGTGAAGTTTGGAGCTTCTCTGGAAACACCATATATTTT. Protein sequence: CTSSEVWSFSGNTIYF.

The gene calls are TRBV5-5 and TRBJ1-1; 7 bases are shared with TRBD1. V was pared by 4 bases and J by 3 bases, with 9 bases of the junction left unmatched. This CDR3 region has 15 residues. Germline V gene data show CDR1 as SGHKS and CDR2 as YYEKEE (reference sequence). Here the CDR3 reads CASSTRPRGDTEAFF. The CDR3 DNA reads TGTGCCAGCAGCACCAGACCCAGGGGGGACACTGAAGCTTTCTTT.

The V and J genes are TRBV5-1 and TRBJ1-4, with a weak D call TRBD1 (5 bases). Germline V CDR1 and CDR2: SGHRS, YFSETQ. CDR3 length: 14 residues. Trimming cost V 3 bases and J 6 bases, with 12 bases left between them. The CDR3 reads CASSSTGVDEKLFF. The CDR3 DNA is TGCGCCAGCAGCTCAACGGGGGTAGATGAAAAACTGTTTTTT.

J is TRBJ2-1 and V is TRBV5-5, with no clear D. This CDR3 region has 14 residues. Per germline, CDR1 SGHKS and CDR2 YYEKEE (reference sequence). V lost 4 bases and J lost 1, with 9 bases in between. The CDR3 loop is CASSNDLSYNEQFF. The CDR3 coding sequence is TGTGCCAGCAGCAATGACTTATCCTACAATGAGCAGTTCTTC.

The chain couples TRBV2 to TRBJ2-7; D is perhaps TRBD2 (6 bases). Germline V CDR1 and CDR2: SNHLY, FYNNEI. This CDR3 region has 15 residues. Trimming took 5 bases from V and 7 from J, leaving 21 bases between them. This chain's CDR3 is CASSLRGSGVREQYF. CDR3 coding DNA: TGTGCCAGCAGTCTGCGTGGGTCGGGGGTCAGGGAGCAGTACTTC.

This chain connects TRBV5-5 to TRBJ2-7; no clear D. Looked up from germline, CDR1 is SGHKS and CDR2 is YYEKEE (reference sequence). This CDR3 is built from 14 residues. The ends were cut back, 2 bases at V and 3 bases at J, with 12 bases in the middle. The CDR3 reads CASSFHPSDYEQYF. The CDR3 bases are TGTGCCAGCAGCTTCCATCCATCCGACTACGAGCAGTACTTC.

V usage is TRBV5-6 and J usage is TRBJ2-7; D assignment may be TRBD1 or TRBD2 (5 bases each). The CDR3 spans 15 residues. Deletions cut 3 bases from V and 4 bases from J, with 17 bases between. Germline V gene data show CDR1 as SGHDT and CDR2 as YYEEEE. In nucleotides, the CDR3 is TGTGCCAGCAGCTCTCTGGGAAAAGGGACGTACGAGCAGTACTTC. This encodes CASSSLGKGTYEQYF.

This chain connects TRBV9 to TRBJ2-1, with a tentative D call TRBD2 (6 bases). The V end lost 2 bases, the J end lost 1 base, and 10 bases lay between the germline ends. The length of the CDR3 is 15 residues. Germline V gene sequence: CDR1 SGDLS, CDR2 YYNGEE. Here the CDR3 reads CASSVGGASYNEQFF. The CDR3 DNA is TGTGCCAGCAGCGTTGGCGGGGCTTCCTACAATGAGCAGTTCTTC.

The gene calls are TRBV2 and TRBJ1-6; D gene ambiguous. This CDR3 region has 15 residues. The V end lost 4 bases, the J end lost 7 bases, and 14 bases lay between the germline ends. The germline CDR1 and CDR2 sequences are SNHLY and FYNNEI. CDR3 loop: CASSVEGTNNSPLHF. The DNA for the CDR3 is TGTGCCAGCAGTGTCGAGGGAACTAACAATTCACCCCTCCACTTT.

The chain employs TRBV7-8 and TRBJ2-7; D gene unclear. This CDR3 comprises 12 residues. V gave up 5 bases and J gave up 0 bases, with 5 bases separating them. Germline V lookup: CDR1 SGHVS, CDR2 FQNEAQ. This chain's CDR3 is CASSPSSYEQYF. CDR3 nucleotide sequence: TGTGCCAGCAGCCCCTCCTCCTACGAGCAGTACTTC.

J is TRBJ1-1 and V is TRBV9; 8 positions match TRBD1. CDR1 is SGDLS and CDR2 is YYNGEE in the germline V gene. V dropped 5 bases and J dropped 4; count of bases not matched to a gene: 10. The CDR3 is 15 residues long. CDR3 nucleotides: TGTGCCAGCAGTGGGAACAGGGGGAGTGTCACTGAAGCTTTCTTT. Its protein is CASSGNRGSVTEAFF.

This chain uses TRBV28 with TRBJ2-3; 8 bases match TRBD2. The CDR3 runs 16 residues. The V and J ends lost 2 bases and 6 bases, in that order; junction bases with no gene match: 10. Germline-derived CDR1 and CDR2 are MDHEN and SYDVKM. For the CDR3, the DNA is TGTGCCAGCAGTTTACCAGCGGGGGACCTCGGGGATACGCAGTATTTT. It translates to CASSLPAGDLGDTQYF.

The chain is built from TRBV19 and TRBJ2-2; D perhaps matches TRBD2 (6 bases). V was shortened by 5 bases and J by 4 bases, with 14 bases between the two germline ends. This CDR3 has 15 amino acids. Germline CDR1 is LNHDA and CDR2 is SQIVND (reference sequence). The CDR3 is CASSGRVGGTGELFF. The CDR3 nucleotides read TGTGCCAGTAGTGGCAGGGTGGGGGGCACCGGGGAGCTGTTTTTT. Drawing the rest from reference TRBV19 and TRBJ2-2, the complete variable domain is DGGITQSPKYLFRKEGQNVTLSCEQNLNHDAMYWYRQDPGQGLRLIYYSQIVNDFQKGDIAEGYSVSREKKESFPLTVTSAQKNPTAFYLCASSGRVGGTGELFFGEGSRLTVL.

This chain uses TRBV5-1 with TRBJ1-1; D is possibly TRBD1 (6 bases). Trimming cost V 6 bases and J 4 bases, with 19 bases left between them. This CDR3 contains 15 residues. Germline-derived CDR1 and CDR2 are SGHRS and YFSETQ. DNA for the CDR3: TGCGCCAGCATACCGGGACACGGATCGGGCACTGAAGCTTTCTTT. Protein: CASIPGHGSGTEAFF. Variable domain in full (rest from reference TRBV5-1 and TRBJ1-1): KAGVTQTPRYLIKTRGQQVTLSCSPISGHRSVSWYQQTPGQGLQFLFEYFSETQRNKGNFPGRFSGRQFSNSRSEMNVSTLELGDSALYLCASIPGHGSGTEAFFGQGTRLTVV.

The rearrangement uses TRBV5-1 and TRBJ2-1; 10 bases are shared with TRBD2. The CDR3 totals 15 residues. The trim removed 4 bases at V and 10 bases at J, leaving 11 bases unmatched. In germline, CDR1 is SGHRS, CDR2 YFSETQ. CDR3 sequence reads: CASSRDSGGAREQFF. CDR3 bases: TGCGCCAGCAGCCGGGACAGCGGGGGGGCTCGCGAGCAGTTCTTC.

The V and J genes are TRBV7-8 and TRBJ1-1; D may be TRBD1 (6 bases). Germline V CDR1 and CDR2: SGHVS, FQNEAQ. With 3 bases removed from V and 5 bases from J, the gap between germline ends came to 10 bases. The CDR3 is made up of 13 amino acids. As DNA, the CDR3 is TGTGCCAGCAGCTTTAGCCAGGGGACTGAAGCTTTCTTT. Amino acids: CASSFSQGTEAFF. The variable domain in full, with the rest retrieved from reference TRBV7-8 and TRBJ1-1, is GAGVSQSPRYKVAKRGQDVALRCDPISGHVSLFWYQQALGQGPEFLTYFQNEAQLDKSGLPSDRFFAERPEGSVSTLKIQRTQQEDSAVYLCASSFSQGTEAFFGQGTRLTVV.

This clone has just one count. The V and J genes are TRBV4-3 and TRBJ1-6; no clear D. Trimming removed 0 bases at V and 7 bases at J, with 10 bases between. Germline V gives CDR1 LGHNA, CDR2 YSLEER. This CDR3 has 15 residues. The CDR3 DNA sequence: TGCGCCAGCAGCCAAGAGGCGGGGAACAATTCACCCCTCCACTTT. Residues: CASSQEAGNNSPLHF.